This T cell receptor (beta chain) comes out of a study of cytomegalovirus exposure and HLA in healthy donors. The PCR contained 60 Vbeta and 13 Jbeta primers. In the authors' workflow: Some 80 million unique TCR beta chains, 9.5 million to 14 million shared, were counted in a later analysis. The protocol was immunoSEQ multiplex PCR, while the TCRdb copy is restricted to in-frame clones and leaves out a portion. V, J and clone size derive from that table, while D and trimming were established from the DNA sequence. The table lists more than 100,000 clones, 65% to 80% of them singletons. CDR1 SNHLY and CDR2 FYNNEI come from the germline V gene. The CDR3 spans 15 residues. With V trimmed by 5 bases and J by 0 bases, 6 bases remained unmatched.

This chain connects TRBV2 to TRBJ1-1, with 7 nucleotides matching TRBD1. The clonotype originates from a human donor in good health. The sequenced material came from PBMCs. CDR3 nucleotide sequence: TGTGCCAGCAGTCCTCGGACAGGAGTGAACACTGAAGCTTTCTTT. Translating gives CASSPRTGVNTEAFF.